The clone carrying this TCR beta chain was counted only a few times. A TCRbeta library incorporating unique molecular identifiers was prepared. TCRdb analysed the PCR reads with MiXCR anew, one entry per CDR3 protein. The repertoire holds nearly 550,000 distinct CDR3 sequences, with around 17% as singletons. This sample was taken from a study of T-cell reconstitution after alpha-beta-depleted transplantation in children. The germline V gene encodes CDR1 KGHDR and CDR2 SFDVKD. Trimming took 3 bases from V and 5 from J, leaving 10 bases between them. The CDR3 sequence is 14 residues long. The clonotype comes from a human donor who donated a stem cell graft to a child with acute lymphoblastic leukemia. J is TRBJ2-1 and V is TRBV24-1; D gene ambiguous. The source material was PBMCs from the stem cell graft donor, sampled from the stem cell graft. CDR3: CATSDAEPNNEQFF. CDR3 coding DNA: TGTGCCACCAGTGATGCGGAGCCGAACAATGAGCAGTTCTTC.